This T cell receptor beta chain was observed in a study of blood T cell repertoires in COVID-19. Study summary: T cells, B-cell-depleted T cells, or PBMCs supplied cDNA or gDNA.

The CDR3 has 13 amino acids. Germline loops: CDR1 MNHEY, CDR2 SMNVEV (reference sequence). Trimming pared 6 bases from V and 6 bases from J, leaving 12 bases between. Under the authors' procedure: Amplification from reference gene primers served as the basis for estimated nucleated cell counts. Data came from immunoSEQ multiplex PCR; TCRdb stores just in-frame clones and leaves some out. The V and J calls and the clone size are those of that table, but D and trimming were determined from the DNA. The sample comprises over 70,000 clones, roughly 76% of which are singletons, and 25% to 30% rests with the top ten.

The V call is TRBV27, the J call TRBJ2-1, with TRBD2 as a possible D gene (6 bases). The sequencing sample was made of peripheral blood. This TCR came from an elderly woman with active or convalescent COVID-19. CDR3 loop: CASRVLGGNEQFF. The CDR3 nucleotides are TGTGCCAGCAGGGTCTTGGGGGGCAATGAGCAGTTCTTC.